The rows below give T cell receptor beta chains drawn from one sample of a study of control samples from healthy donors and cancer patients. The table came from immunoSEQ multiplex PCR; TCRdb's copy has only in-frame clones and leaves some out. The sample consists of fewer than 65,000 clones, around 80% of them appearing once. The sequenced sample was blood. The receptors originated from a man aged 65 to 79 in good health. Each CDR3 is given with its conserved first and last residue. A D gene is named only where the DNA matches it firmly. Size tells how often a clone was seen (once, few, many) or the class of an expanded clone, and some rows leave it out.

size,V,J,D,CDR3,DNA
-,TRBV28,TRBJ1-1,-,CASSLFPVKAFF,TGTGCCAGCAGTTTATTCCCGGTTAAAGCTTTCTTT
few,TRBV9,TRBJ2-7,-,CASTRDLNLYEQYF,TGTGCCAGCACCAGGGACCTCAACTTATACGAGCAGTACTTC
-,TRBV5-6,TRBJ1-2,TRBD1,CASSLVGQEYFGYTF,TGTGCCAGCAGCTTGGTGGGACAGGAGTACTTTGGCTACACCTTC
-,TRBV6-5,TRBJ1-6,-,CASSSTSGVNNSPLHF,TGTGCCAGCAGTTCTACGTCTGGGGTCAATAATTCACCCCTCCACTTT
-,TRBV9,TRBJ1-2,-,CASSEGRKNYGYTF,TGTGCCAGCAGCGAGGGTAGGAAGAACTATGGCTACACCTTC
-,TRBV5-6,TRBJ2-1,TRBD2,CASSLLAGGSYNEQFF,TGTGCCAGCAGCTTGCTAGCGGGAGGCTCCTACAATGAGCAGTTCTTC
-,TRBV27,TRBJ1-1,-,CASSLGRGTEAFF,TGTGCCAGCAGTTTGGGCAGGGGAACTGAAGCTTTCTTT
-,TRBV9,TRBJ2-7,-,CASSVGDRSYEQYF,TGTGCCAGCAGCGTGGGGGACCGTTCCTACGAGCAGTACTTC
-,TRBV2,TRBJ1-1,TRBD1,CASKGQQDTEAFF,TGTGCCAGTAAGGGACAGCAGGACACTGAAGCTTTCTTT
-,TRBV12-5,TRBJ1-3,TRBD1,CASGSYRGNGAGNTIYF,TGTGCTAGTGGTTCATACAGGGGAAACGGGGCTGGAAACACCATATATTTT
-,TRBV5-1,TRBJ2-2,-,CASSLDNTGELFF,TGCGCCAGCAGCTTGGATAACACCGGGGAGCTGTTTTTT
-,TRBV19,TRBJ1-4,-,CASSTRGWEKLFF,TGTGCCAGTAGTACCAGGGGATGGGAAAAACTGTTTTTT
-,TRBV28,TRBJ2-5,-,CASSRSGYREETQYF,TGTGCCAGCAGCCGATCGGGATACCGGGAGGAGACCCAGTACTTC
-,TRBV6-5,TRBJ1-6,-,CASNTHRSDNSPLHF,TGTGCCAGCAACACCCACAGGAGTGATAATTCACCCCTCCACTTT
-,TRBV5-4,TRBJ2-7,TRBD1,CASSSGTGARGQYF,TGTGCCAGCAGCTCCGGGACAGGGGCCAGGGGGCAGTACTTC
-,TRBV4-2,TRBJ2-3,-,CASSQVGRRGSTDTQYF,TGTGCCAGCAGCCAAGTAGGACGACGGGGTAGCACAGATACGCAGTATTTT
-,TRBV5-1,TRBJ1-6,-,CASSLDRDNSPLHF,TGCGCCAGCAGCTTGGACAGGGACAATTCACCCCTCCACTTT
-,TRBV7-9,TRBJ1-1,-,CASSIGEGGPEAFF,TGTGCCAGCAGCATCGGGGAGGGTGGACCTGAAGCTTTCTTT
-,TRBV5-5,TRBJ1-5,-,CASSLGGQRNQPQHF,TGTGCCAGCAGCTTGGGAGGACAGCGCAATCAGCCCCAGCATTTT
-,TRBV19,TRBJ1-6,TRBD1,CASRDRGRSDGPLHF,TGTGCCAGTAGGGACAGGGGCCGCTCCGACGGACCCCTCCACTTT
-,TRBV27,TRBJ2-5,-,CASSPHLGKQETQYF,TGTGCCAGCTCGCCCCACTTGGGAAAACAAGAGACCCAGTACTTC
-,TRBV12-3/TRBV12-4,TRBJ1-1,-,CASSSERGREAFF,TGTGCCAGCAGTTCGGAGAGGGGCCGGGAAGCTTTCTTT
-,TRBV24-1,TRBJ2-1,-,CATSDLSGGKNNEQFF,TGTGCCACCAGTGACTTATCGGGCGGTAAAAACAATGAGCAGTTCTTC
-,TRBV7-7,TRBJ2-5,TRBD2,CASSLGLAEETQYF,TGTGCTAGCAGCTTAGGTCTAGCGGAGGAGACCCAGTACTTC
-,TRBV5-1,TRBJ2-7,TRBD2,CASSPAGVPYEQYF,TGCGCCAGCAGCCCTGCGGGAGTTCCCTACGAGCAGTACTTC
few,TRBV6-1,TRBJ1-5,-,CASSEAAPGLFSNQPQHF,TGTGCCAGCAGTGAAGCGGCACCAGGCCTCTTCTCCAATCAGCCCCAGCATTTT
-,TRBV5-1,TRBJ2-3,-,CASSLAPGPYTDTQYF,TGCGCCAGCAGCTTGGCCCCGGGACCCTACACAGATACGCAGTATTTT
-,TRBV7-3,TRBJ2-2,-,CASSLKGANTGELFF,TGTGCCAGCAGCTTAAAAGGGGCGAACACCGGGGAGCTGTTTTTT
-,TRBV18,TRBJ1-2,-,CASSKKGYGYTF,TGTGCCAGCTCCAAAAAGGGCTATGGCTACACCTTC
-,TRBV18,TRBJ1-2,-,CASSDSNYGYTF,TGTGCCAGCTCGGACAGCAACTATGGCTACACCTTC
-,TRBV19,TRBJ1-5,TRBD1,CASSMVGTENQPQHF,TGTGCCAGTAGTATGGTCGGGACAGAGAATCAGCCCCAGCATTTT
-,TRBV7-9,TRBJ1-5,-,CASSLEMNQPQHF,TGTGCCAGCAGCTTAGAAATGAATCAGCCCCAGCATTTT
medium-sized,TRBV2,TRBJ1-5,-,CASNLQGSNQPQHF,TGTGCCAGCAACCTACAGGGAAGCAATCAGCCCCAGCATTTT
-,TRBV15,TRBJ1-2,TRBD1,CATSPGTGTGYTF,TGTGCCACCAGCCCCGGGACAGGGACTGGCTACACCTTC
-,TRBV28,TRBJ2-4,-,CASSPNGGEGVAENIQYF,TGTGCCAGCAGTCCTAATGGTGGGGAAGGGGTAGCTGAAAACATTCAGTACTTC
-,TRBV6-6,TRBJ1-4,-,CASARGASGSEKLFF,TGTGCCAGCGCGCGTGGAGCCTCAGGATCTGAAAAACTGTTTTTT
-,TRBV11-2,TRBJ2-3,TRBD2,CASSLVGGITDTQYF,TGTGCCAGCAGCTTAGTGGGGGGGATCACAGATACGCAGTATTTT
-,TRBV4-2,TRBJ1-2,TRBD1,CASGPGQHYGYTF,TGTGCCAGCGGACCGGGACAGCACTATGGCTACACCTTC
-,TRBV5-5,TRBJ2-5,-,CASSWNSQETQYF,TGTGCCAGCAGCTGGAACAGCCAAGAGACCCAGTACTTC
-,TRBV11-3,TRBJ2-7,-,CASSPHSYEQYF,TGTGCCAGCAGCCCGCACTCCTACGAGCAGTACTTC
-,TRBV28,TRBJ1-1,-,CASLKAWAEAFF,TGTGCCAGCCTAAAGGCTTGGGCTGAAGCTTTCTTT
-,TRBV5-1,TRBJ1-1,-,CASSPNGPDTEAFF,TGCGCCAGCAGCCCTAATGGCCCGGACACTGAAGCTTTCTTT
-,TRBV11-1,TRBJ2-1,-,CASSSRGGSSYNEQFF,TGTGCCAGCAGCTCAAGAGGGGGTAGCTCCTACAATGAGCAGTTCTTC
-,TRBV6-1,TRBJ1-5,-,CASSEYLLPQHF,TGTGCCAGCAGTGAATACTTACTGCCCCAGCATTTT